A single sample gave rise to the 18 T cell receptor beta chains below, sequenced in a study of T cells in Graves' hyperthyroidism and ophthalmopathy. RNA transcripts provided the source from which TCR beta CDR3 regions were amplified. The TCR CDR3 first-round RT-PCR relied on the HTBI primer set. A single record per CDR3 protein comes from TCRdb applying MiXCR to the multiplex PCR reads. The sample has 130,000 to 150,000 distinct CDR3 sequences, approximately 20% seen once. Specimen: blood. These receptors originate from a woman in her fifties or sixties with Graves' hyperthyroidism that later progressed to Graves' ophthalmopathy.

This clonotype was observed at least ten times. This rearrangement joins TRBV10-3 to TRBJ2-7; 10 positions match TRBD2. Germline V lookup: CDR1 ENHRY, CDR2 SYGVKD. The CDR3 contains 13 residues. V shed 10 bases, J shed 4 bases, and the junction held 7 bases outside the gene matches. The DNA of the CDR3 is TGTGCCACCGGACTAGCGGACATTTACGAGCAGTACTTC. It specifies CATGLADIYEQYF.

V usage is TRBV2 and J usage is TRBJ2-7; no definite D call. The V and J ends lost 4 bases and 9 bases respectively, with 7 bases between them. This CDR3 has 10 amino acids. Germline V gives CDR1 SNHLY, CDR2 FYNNEI. The chain's CDR3 is CASSAYSQYF. CDR3 nucleotide sequence: TGTGCCAGCAGTGCGTACTCGCAGTACTTC.

In this sample, this clonotype turned up a few times. The chain carries TRBV25-1 and TRBJ2-1; possible D gene TRBD2, 5 bases. V was shortened by 5 bases and J by 0 bases, with 8 bases between the two germline ends. The germline CDR1 and CDR2 sequences are MGHDK and SYGVNS. This CDR3 contains 14 residues. In DNA form, the CDR3 reads TGTGCCAGCAGTCAGCGGAGCTCCTACAATGAGCAGTTCTTC. Residues: CASSQRSSYNEQFF.

This clonotype was counted many times. This chain joins TRBV7-3 and TRBJ2-3, with TRBD1 matching 7 bases. The CDR3 spans 16 residues. The junction had 8 bases not matched to a gene; V was cut back by 5 bases and J by 0 bases. In germline, CDR1 is SGHTA, CDR2 FQGTGA. Written as DNA, the CDR3 is TGTGCCAGCAGCCCCCGAGGGGGCGGGAGCACAGATACGCAGTATTTT. This sequence encodes CASSPRGGGSTDTQYF.

In this sample, this clonotype turned up many times. V usage is TRBV2 and J usage is TRBJ1-5, with 7 bases identical to TRBD1. Trimming cost V 2 bases and J 9 bases; bases outside gene matches: 7. Germline loops: CDR1 SNHLY, CDR2 FYNNEI. This CDR3 spans 14 amino acids. The CDR3: CASSERQGLMPQHF. CDR3 coding DNA: TGTGCCAGCAGTGAACGACAGGGTTTGATGCCCCAGCATTTT.

This clonotype has ten or more counts. The rearrangement links TRBV11-2 to TRBJ2-4, with 10 positions matching TRBD2. Germline-derived CDR1 and CDR2 are SGHAT and FQNNGV. The trim removed 5 bases at V and 8 bases at J, leaving 6 bases unmatched. The CDR3 has 14 amino acids. CDR3 DNA sequence: TGTGCCAGCAGCCCGATAGCGGGAGGACACATTCAGTACTTC. Its protein is CASSPIAGGHIQYF.

This clonotype was observed many times. This chain connects TRBV5-1 to TRBJ2-1, with 9 bases that match TRBD2. The germline V gene encodes CDR1 SGHRS and CDR2 YFSETQ. This CDR3 has 15 amino acids. J was trimmed by 8 bases and V by 0 bases; bases with no gene match: 6. The CDR3, as DNA: TGCGCCAGCAGCTTGGTGTCTAGCGGGACGTATGAGCAGTTCTTC. Protein: CASSLVSSGTYEQFF. The complete variable domain, with remaining parts taken from reference TRBV5-1 and TRBJ2-1, reads KAGVTQTPRYLIKTRGQQVTLSCSPISGHRSVSWYQQTPGQGLQFLFEYFSETQRNKGNFPGRFSGRQFSNSRSEMNVSTLELGDSALYLCASSLVSSGTYEQFFGPGTRLTVL.

This chain links TRBV4-1 with TRBJ1-2; no definite D call. Trimming removed 0 bases at V and 3 bases at J, with 14 bases between. The V gene's germline CDR1 is MGHRA and CDR2 YSYEKL. The CDR3 runs to 16 residues. Here the CDR3 reads CASSQDAGFLDYGYTF. The CDR3 DNA is TGCGCCAGCAGCCAAGATGCGGGATTTTTAGACTATGGCTACACCTTC.

This clonotype appeared many times. This chain uses TRBV20-1 with TRBJ2-2; D uncertain. This CDR3 is built from 11 residues. Trimming cost V 2 bases and J 2 bases, with 0 bases left between them. Germline V gives CDR1 DFQATT, CDR2 SNEGSKA (reference sequence). CDR3 sequence reads: CSARNTGELFF. Written as DNA, the CDR3 is TGCAGTGCTAGAAACACCGGGGAGCTGTTTTTT.

This chain's CDR3 is CASSSSLRLNEQFF. CDR3 coding DNA: TGTGCCAGCAGCTCCTCTCTACGACTCAATGAGCAGTTCTTC. The rearrangement uses TRBV11-2 and TRBJ2-1; D not certain. V lost 4 bases and J 6 bases, leaving 13 bases between the germline ends. Germline CDR1 SGHAT, CDR2 FQNNGV. This CDR3 spans 14 amino acids.

This clonotype was recorded at least ten times. The genes are TRBV5-1 and TRBJ1-1; 8 bases agree with TRBD1. Trimming cost V 6 bases and J 5 bases; bases outside gene matches: 6. The CDR3 extends over 13 amino acids. The germline V gene has CDR1 SGHRS and CDR2 YFSETQ. The CDR3 loop reads CASTWTGKTEAFF. As DNA, the CDR3 is TGCGCCAGCACTTGGACAGGGAAAACTGAAGCTTTCTTT.

This clonotype was found many times. The chain couples TRBV28 to TRBJ2-7; D is unclear. This CDR3 has 14 residues. Germline V gene lookup returns CDR1 MDHEN and CDR2 SYDVKM. Trimming removed 5 bases from V and 2 bases from J, with 13 bases in between. The CDR3 region has the DNA TGTGCCAGCAGTATACCCCGGGCCCCCTACGAGCAGTACTTC. Encoded protein: CASSIPRAPYEQYF.

Ten or more counts support this clonotype. The rearrangement joins TRBV20-1 to TRBJ1-1; D gene ambiguous. Trimming took 5 bases from V and 4 from J, leaving 5 bases between them. Germline CDR1 and CDR2: DFQATT and SNEGSKA (reference sequence). CDR3 length equals 10 residues. CDR3 sequence reads: CSASFTEAFF. Written as DNA, the CDR3 is TGCAGTGCTTCCTTCACTGAAGCTTTCTTT.

This rearrangement joins TRBV12-3 or TRBV12-4 to TRBJ2-5; D is possibly TRBD2 (6 bases). Trimming took off 5 bases at V and 3 bases at J, with 10 bases between the two ends. There are 13 residues in the CDR3. CDR3 sequence: CASSQDYKETQYF. CDR3 coding DNA: TGTGCCAGCAGTCAGGACTACAAAGAGACCCAGTACTTC.

The V gene is TRBV5-6, the J gene TRBJ1-6; D is undetermined. V was clipped by 4 bases and J by 15 bases, with 11 bases between them. Per germline, CDR1 SGHDT and CDR2 YYEEEE. This CDR3 is 11 amino acids long. The CDR3 is CASSQGWDLHF. CDR3 nucleotide sequence: TGTGCCAGCAGCCAAGGTTGGGACCTCCACTTT.

This clonotype was recorded at least ten times. Germline is not matched at one junction end, which may reflect a read error. CDR3 in amino acids: CASSLVAGVTDTQYF. CDR3 sequence (DNA): TGCGCCAGCAGCTTGGTTGCGGGAGTCACAGATACGCAGTATTTT. The chain carries TRBV11-2 and TRBJ2-3; 7 nucleotides line up with TRBD2. Germline CDR1 reads SGHAT; CDR2 reads FQNNGV. CDR3 length equals 15 residues.

In this sample, this clonotype turned up many times. The chain employs TRBV27 and TRBJ2-7; no clear D. Germline CDR1 reads MNHEY; CDR2 reads SMNVEV (reference sequence). V dropped 6 bases and J dropped 6 bases, with 18 bases sitting between them. The CDR3 is 14 residues long. The DNA of the CDR3 is TGTGCCAGCAGACGACAACCCATGGGTGGCGAGCAGTACTTC. Its protein is CASRRQPMGGEQYF.

In its sample, this clonotype was seen many times. The chain uses TRBV28 and TRBJ1-6; D not certain. The CDR3 contains 14 residues. The V gene lost 6 bases and the J gene lost 10 bases, with 16 bases spanning the gap. Germline V lookup: CDR1 MDHEN, CDR2 SYDVKM. DNA for the CDR3: TGTGCCAGCAGCCCGTACATTGGAGGGTCACCCCTCCACTTT. This codes for CASSPYIGGSPLHF.